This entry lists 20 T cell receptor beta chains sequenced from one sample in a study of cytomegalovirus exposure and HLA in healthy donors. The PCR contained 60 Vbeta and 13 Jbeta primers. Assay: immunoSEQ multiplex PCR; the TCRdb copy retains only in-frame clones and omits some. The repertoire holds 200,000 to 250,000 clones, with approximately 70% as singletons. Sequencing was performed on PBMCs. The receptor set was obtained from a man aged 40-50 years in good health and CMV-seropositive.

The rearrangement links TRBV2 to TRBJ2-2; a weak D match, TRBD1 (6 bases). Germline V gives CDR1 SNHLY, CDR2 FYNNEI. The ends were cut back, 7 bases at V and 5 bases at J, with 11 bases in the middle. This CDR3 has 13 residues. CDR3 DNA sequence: TGTGCCAGCATACGGGGACAAACCGGGGAGCTGTTTTTT. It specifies CASIRGQTGELFF.

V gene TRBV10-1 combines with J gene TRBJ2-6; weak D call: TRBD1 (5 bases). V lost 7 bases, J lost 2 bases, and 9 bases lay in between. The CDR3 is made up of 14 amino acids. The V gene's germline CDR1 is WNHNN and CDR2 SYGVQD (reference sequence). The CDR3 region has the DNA TGCGCCAGCAACTACAGGACTGGGGCCAACGTCCTGACTTTC. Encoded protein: CASNYRTGANVLTF.

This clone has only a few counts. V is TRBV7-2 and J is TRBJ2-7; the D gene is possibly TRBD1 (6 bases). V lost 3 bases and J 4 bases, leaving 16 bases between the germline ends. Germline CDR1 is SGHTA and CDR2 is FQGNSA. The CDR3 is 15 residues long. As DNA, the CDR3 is TGTGCCAGCAGCTTCGCAGGGGCTGGACATTACGAGCAGTACTTC. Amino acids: CASSFAGAGHYEQYF.

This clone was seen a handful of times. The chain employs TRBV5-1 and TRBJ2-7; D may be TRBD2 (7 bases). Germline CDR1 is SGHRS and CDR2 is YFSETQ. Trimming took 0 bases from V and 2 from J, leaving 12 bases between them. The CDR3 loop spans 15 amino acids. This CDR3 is CASSLEGGTPYEQYF. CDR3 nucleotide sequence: TGCGCCAGCAGCTTGGAGGGAGGGACACCCTACGAGCAGTACTTC.

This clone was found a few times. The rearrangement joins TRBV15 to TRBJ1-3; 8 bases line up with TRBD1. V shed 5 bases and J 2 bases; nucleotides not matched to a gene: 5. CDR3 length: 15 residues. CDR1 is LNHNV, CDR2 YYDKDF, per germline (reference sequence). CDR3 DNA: TGTGCCACCAGCGTTGACAGGGGTACTGGAAACACCATATATTTT. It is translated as CATSVDRGTGNTIYF.

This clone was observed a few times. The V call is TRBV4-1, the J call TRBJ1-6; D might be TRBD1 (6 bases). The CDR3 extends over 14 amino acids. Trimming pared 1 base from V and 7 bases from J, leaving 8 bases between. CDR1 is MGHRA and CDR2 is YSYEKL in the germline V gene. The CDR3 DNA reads TGCGCCAGCAGCCAAGGGCAGGGGAATTCACCCCTCCACTTT. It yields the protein CASSQGQGNSPLHF.

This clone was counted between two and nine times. CDR3 nucleotides: TGTGCCAGCAGCTTAGGTGGGGGAGGTTACGAGCAGTACTTC. It yields the protein CASSLGGGGYEQYF. The chain has TRBV7-9 and TRBJ2-7; D might be TRBD2 (6 bases). Germline loops: CDR1 SEHNR, CDR2 FQNEAQ (reference sequence). Trimming stripped 1 base from V and 4 bases from J, with 11 bases between. The CDR3 is 14 amino acids.

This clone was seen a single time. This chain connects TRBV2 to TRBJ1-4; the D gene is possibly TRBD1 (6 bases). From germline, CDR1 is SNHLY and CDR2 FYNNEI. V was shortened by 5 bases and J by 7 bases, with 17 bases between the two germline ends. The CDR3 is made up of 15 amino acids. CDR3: CASSSNLGAVEKLFF. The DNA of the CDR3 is TGTGCCAGCAGTAGTAATCTGGGGGCGGTTGAAAAACTGTTTTTT.

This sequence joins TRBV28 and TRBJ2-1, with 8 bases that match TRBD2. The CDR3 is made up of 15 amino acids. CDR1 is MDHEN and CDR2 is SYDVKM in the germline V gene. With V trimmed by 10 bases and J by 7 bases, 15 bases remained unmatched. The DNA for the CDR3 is TGTGCCACTATTTTAGCGGGGTACATGGGTAATGAGCAGTTCTTC. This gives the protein CATILAGYMGNEQFF.

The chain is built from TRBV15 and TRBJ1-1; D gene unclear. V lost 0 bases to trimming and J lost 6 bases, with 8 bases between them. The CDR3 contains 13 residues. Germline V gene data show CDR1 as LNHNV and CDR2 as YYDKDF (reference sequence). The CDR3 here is CATSRDHEAEAFF. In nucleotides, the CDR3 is TGTGCCACCAGCAGAGATCATGAGGCTGAAGCTTTCTTT.

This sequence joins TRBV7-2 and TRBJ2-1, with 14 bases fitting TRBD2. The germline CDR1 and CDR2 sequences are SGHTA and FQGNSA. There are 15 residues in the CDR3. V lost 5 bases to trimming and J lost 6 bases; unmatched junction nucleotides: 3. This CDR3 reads CASSQTSGGGNEQFF. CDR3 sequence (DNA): TGTGCCAGCAGCCAGACTAGCGGGGGGGGCAATGAGCAGTTCTTC.

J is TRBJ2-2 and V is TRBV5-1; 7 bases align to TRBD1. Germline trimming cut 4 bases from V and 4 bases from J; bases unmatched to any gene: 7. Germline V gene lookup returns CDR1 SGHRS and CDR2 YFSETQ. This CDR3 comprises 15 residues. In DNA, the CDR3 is TGCGCCAGCAGCCCCTTGACAGGGCCCACCGGGGAGCTGTTTTTT. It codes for CASSPLTGPTGELFF. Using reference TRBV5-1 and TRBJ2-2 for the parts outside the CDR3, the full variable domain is KAGVTQTPRYLIKTRGQQVTLSCSPISGHRSVSWYQQTPGQGLQFLFEYFSETQRNKGNFPGRFSGRQFSNSRSEMNVSTLELGDSALYLCASSPLTGPTGELFFGEGSRLTVL.

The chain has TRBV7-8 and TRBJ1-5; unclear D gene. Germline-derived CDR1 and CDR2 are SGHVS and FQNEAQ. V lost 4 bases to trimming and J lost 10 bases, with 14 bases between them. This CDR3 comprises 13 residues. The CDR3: CASSSTEIGPQHF. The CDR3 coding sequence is TGTGCCAGCAGCTCTACAGAAATAGGACCCCAGCATTTT.

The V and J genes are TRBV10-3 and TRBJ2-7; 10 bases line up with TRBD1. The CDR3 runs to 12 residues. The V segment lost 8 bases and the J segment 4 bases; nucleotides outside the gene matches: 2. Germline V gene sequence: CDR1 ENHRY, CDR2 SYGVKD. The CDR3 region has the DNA TGTGCCATCCGGACAGGGGGGTACGAGCAGTACTTC. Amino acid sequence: CAIRTGGYEQYF.

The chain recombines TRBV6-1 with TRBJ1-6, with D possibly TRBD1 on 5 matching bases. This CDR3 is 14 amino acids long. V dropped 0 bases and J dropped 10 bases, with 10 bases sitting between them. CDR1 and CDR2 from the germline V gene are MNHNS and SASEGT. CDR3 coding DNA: TGTGCCAGCAGTGAAGCTTGGACAACCTCACCCCTCCACTTT. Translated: CASSEAWTTSPLHF.

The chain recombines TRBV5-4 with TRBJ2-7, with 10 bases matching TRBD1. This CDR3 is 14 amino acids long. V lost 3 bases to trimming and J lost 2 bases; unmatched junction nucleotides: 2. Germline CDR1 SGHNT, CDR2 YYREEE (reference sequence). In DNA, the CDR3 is TGTGCCAGCAGCTGGGACAGGGGAGCCTACGAGCAGTACTTC. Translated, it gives CASSWDRGAYEQYF.

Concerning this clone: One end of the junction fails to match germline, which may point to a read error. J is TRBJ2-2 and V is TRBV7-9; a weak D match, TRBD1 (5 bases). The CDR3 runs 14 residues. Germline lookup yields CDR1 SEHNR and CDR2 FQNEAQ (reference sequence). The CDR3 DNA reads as TGTTCCAGCAGCTCCCCCAGGGATACCGGGGAGCTGTTTTTT. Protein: CSSSSPRDTGELFF.

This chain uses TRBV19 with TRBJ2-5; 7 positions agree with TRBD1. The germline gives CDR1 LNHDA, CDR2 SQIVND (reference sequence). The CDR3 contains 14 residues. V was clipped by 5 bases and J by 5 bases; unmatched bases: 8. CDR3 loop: CASSLRQGQETQYF. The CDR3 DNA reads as TGTGCCAGTAGTCTGCGACAGGGCCAGGAGACCCAGTACTTC. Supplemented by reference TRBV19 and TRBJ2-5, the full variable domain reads DGGITQSPKYLFRKEGQNVTLSCEQNLNHDAMYWYRQDPGQGLRLIYYSQIVNDFQKGDIAEGYSVSREKKESFPLTVTSAQKNPTAFYLCASSLRQGQETQYFGPGTRLLVL.

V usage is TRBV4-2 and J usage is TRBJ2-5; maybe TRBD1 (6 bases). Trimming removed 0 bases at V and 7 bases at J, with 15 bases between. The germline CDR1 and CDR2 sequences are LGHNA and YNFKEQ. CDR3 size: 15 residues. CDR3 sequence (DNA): TGTGCCAGCAGCCAAGATCCGGACAGCTACACGACCCAGTACTTC. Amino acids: CASSQDPDSYTTQYF.

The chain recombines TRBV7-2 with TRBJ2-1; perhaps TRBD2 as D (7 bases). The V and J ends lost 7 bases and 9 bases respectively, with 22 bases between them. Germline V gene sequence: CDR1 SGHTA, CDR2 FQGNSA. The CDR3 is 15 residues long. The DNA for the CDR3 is TGTGCCAGCATCCAACTGCTGGGGGGGGCCGGTGAGCAGTTCTTC. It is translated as CASIQLLGGAGEQFF.